The 11 T cell receptor beta chains listed next were all sequenced from one sample in a study of T cell repertoires in cytomegalovirus infection. TCRdb recomputed calls from the reads with MiXCR, one row per CDR3 protein. The sample holds about 330,000 distinct CDR3 sequences, roughly 36% seen once. Their cognate antigens are unknown. The specimen was cultured PBMCs, collected from culture after CMV antigen stimulation. The source of these receptors is a human donor in good health (CMV status not recorded). Some clones in this sample may be carry-over from other donors' samples.

The chain couples TRBV19 to TRBJ2-3; the D gene is possibly TRBD2 (6 bases). This CDR3 has 14 amino acids. V was pared by 7 bases and J by 1 base, with 12 bases between. CDR1 is LNHDA, CDR2 SQIVND, per germline (reference sequence). CDR3 sequence (DNA): TGTGCCAGTACCCCGGGAGACCGCACAGATACGCAGTATTTT. Translated: CASTPGDRTDTQYF.

J is TRBJ1-5 and V is TRBV6-2 or TRBV6-3; 9 bases agree with TRBD1. Germline assignment: CDR1 MNHEY and CDR2 SVGEGT. The ends lost 8 bases at V and 1 base at J; junction bases unmatched: 3. The CDR3 contains 14 residues. In nucleotides, the CDR3 is TGTGCCAGCGTGGGACAGGGAAGCAATCAGCCCCAGCATTTT. Protein: CASVGQGSNQPQHF.

The table lists this clonotype with a few counts. The rearrangement joins TRBV5-5 to TRBJ2-2; 7 nucleotides align to TRBD2. V gave up 4 bases and J gave up 3 bases; unmatched junction bases: 6. The CDR3 has 15 amino acids. CDR1 and CDR2 (germline): SGHKS, YYEKEE (reference sequence). The CDR3 DNA follows: TGTGCCAGCAGCGCAGCGGGATGGCACACCGGGGAGCTGTTTTTT. Its translation: CASSAAGWHTGELFF.

V and J are TRBV18 and TRBJ2-5; 11 bases agree with TRBD1. There are 16 residues in the CDR3. Trimming cost V 4 bases and J 1 base; bases outside gene matches: 5. From germline, CDR1 is KGHSH and CDR2 LQKENI. CDR3 amino acids: CASSRPGQGGQETQYF. Here the CDR3 DNA reads TGTGCCAGCTCACGACCGGGACAGGGGGGCCAAGAGACCCAGTACTTC.

In its sample, this clonotype was seen a few times. The chain employs TRBV6-6 and TRBJ2-7; a possible D gene is TRBD1 (6 bases). The CDR3 is made up of 18 amino acids. V dropped 7 bases and J dropped 1 base, with 26 bases sitting between them. In germline, CDR1 is MNHNY, CDR2 SVGAGI (reference sequence). CDR3 residues: CASTQGNSGHGRSYEQYF. In DNA, the CDR3 is TGTGCCAGCACCCAGGGTAATTCGGGACACGGGCGATCCTACGAGCAGTACTTC.

The chain combines TRBV19 with TRBJ2-1; 11 bases agree with TRBD2. Germline CDR1 is LNHDA and CDR2 is SQIVND (reference sequence). The CDR3 length is 17 residues. V trimming: 3 bases; J trimming: 4 bases; junction bases outside the gene matches: 8. The CDR3, as DNA: TGTGCCAGTAGTATGATGATAGCGGGAGGGAATTACAATGAGCAGTTCTTC. Amino acid sequence: CASSMMIAGGNYNEQFF.

The chain employs TRBV12-3 or TRBV12-4 and TRBJ2-5; D not certain. This CDR3 is 12 amino acids long. The V gene lost 5 bases and the J gene lost 5 bases, with 9 bases spanning the gap. This CDR3 reads CASSPQRETQYF. DNA of the CDR3: TGTGCCAGCAGTCCTCAACGTGAGACCCAGTACTTC.

The chain has TRBV24-1 and TRBJ1-2; D is ambiguous. In germline, CDR1 is KGHDR, CDR2 SFDVKD. Between the trimmed V and J ends, which lost 6 bases and 3 bases, there was a span of 10 bases. This CDR3 spans 13 amino acids. CDR3 region: CATSPHNDYGYTF. In DNA form, the CDR3 reads TGTGCCACCAGTCCTCATAATGACTATGGCTACACCTTC.

This clonotype has only a few counts. The CDR3 coding sequence is TGTGCCAGTACCCAGGGGACAGCCGGAAACACCATATATTTT. This translates into CASTQGTAGNTIYF. This chain joins TRBV19 and TRBJ1-3; 7 bases are a match to TRBD1. From germline, CDR1 is LNHDA and CDR2 SQIVND (reference sequence). With V trimmed by 7 bases and J by 4 bases, 7 bases remained unmatched. The CDR3 totals 14 residues.

This clonotype turned up a few times. This chain links TRBV7-2 with TRBJ2-3; TRBD1 might be the D (6 bases). Deletions cut 7 bases from V and 1 base from J, with 12 bases between. The CDR3 runs to 14 residues. CDR1 is SGHTA, CDR2 FQGNSA, per germline. CDR3 coding DNA: TGTGCCAGCAAACGGGACACTGGCACAGATACGCAGTATTTT. Translated, it gives CASKRDTGTDTQYF.

The chain links TRBV7-2 to TRBJ1-5; no firm D call. Germline CDR1 reads SGHTA; CDR2 reads FQGNSA. CDR3 length equals 14 residues. Trimming stripped 3 bases from V and 7 bases from J, with 13 bases between. CDR3 DNA: TGTGCCAGCAGCTTGGGGTGGTCTGGCCAGCCCCAGCATTTT. Its translation is CASSLGWSGQPQHF.